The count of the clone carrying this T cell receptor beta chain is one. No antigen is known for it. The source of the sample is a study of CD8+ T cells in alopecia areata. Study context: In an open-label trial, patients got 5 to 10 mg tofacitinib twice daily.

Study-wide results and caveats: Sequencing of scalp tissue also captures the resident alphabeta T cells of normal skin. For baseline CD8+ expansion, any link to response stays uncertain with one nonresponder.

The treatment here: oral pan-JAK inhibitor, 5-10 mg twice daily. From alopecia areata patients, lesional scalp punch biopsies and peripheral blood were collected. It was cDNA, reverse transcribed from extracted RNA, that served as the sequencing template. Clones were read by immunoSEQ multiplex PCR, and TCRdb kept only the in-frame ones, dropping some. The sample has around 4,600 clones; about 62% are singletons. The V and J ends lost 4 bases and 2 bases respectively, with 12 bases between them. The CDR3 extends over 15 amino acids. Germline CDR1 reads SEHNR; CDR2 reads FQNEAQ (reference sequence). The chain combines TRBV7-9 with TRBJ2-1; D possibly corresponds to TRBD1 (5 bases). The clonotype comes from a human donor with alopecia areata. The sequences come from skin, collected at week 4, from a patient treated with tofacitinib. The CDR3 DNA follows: TGTGCCAGCAGCTCCCAGACAGAAACCTACAATGAGCAGTTCTTC. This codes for CASSSQTETYNEQFF.